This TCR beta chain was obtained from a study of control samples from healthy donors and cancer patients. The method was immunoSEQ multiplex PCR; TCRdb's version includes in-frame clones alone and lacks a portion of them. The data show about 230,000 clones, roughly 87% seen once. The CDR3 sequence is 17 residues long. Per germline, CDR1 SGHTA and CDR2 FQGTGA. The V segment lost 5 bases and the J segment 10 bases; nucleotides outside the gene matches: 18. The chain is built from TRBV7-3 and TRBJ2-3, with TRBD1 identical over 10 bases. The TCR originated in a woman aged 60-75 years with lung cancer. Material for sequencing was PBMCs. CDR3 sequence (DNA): TGTGCCAGCAGCCAATCGATGTGGGACAGGGGCCCTCCAGCGCAGTATTTT. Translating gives CASSQSMWDRGPPAQYF.